The 19 T cell receptor beta chains given below trace back to one sample, sequenced in a study of T cell responses to AZD1222 COVID-19 vaccine. Only in-frame clones appear in the TCRdb table, and some are missing; sequencing was by immunoSEQ multiplex PCR. The top ten clones hold about 0.6% of a sample with under 200,000 clones, around 94% of them seen once. The sample in question was peripheral blood, obtained on day 0 of AZD1222 vaccination. These receptors originate from an adult in good health.

The chain is built from TRBV7-9 and TRBJ2-2, with D uncertain. The CDR3 spans 16 residues. Germline CDR1 and CDR2: SEHNR and FQNEAQ (reference sequence). V lost 5 bases and J lost 0, with 13 bases in between. CDR3 coding DNA: TGTGCCAGCAGCCCTTGGCGAGACTCGAACACCGGGGAGCTGTTTTTT. Residues: CASSPWRDSNTGELFF.

This clone occurred once. The chain recombines TRBV19 with TRBJ1-5; 8 nucleotides agree with TRBD1. Trimming at V came to 6 bases and at J to 4 bases, leaving 5 bases not matched to a gene. CDR3 length: 14 residues. CDR1 is LNHDA, CDR2 SQIVND, per germline (reference sequence). CDR3 loop: CASSHRGTNQPQHF. The DNA for the CDR3 is TGTGCCAGTAGCCACAGGGGGACGAATCAGCCCCAGCATTTT.

This chain uses TRBV28 with TRBJ1-5, with TRBD1 identical over 7 bases. This CDR3 is built from 14 residues. V lost 6 bases, J lost 7 bases, and 9 bases stayed unmatched. Germline-derived CDR1 and CDR2 are MDHEN and SYDVKM. The DNA of the CDR3 is TGTGCCAGCAGCCCCTCAGGGACAGTCCAGCCCCAGCATTTT. Protein sequence: CASSPSGTVQPQHF.

The chain has TRBV2 and TRBJ2-2; perhaps TRBD2 as D (7 bases). Germline CDR1 reads SNHLY; CDR2 reads FYNNEI. The V and J ends lost 3 bases and 1 base respectively, with 12 bases between them. The CDR3 covers 16 residues. The CDR3 DNA reads as TGTGCCAGCAGTGAGGGGGGGCCCAGGAACACCGGGGAGCTGTTTTTT. Amino acid sequence: CASSEGGPRNTGELFF.

The chain employs TRBV6-5 and TRBJ1-5; D might be TRBD1 (6 bases). The ends were cut back, 7 bases at V and 5 bases at J, with 18 bases in the middle. The CDR3 covers 15 residues. From germline, CDR1 is MNHEY and CDR2 SVGAGI. The CDR3 DNA follows: TGTGCCAGCAACCGAGGGGGGGAAACGGATCAGCCCCAGCATTTT. It specifies CASNRGGETDQPQHF.

CDR3 sequence (DNA): TGCAGTGCTAGTCTTGATAGTTATAGCAATCAGCCCCAGCATTTT. Translating gives CSASLDSYSNQPQHF. The chain carries TRBV20-1 and TRBJ1-5; D is undetermined. The germline gives CDR1 DFQATT, CDR2 SNEGSKA (reference sequence). V lost 3 bases, J lost 0 bases, and 12 bases lay in between. This CDR3 is built from 15 residues.

The gene calls are TRBV27 and TRBJ1-2, with a tentative D call TRBD1 (6 bases). This CDR3 comprises 14 residues. With 8 bases removed from V and 4 bases from J, the gap between germline ends came to 17 bases. Germline CDR1 is MNHEY and CDR2 is SMNVEV (reference sequence). The CDR3 region is CASRRTEPPYGYTF. The CDR3 DNA reads as TGTGCCAGCCGGAGGACAGAACCTCCCTATGGCTACACCTTC.

The chain joins TRBV30 to TRBJ1-1; D might be TRBD1 (5 bases). This CDR3 is 13 amino acids long. Between the trimmed V and J ends, which lost 6 bases and 4 bases, there was a span of 15 bases. Germline V gene data show CDR1 as GTSNPN and CDR2 as SVGIG (reference sequence). Written as DNA, the CDR3 is TGTGCCTGCTCGGGACCCTGGGGCACTGAAGCTTTCTTT. The encoded protein is CACSGPWGTEAFF.

This clone was seen only a few times. V usage is TRBV6-5 and J usage is TRBJ1-2; a possible D gene is TRBD1 (6 bases). Germline CDR1 is MNHEY and CDR2 is SVGAGI. The CDR3 sequence is 14 residues long. Trimming shortened V by 6 bases and J by 0 bases, and 11 bases separated the two germline ends. The CDR3 loop reads CASRTGGSNYGYTF. The CDR3 region has the DNA TGTGCCAGCAGGACGGGGGGCTCTAACTATGGCTACACCTTC.

The genes are TRBV6-5 and TRBJ2-1; D is perhaps TRBD1 or TRBD2 (5 bases each). Per the germline V gene, CDR1 is MNHEY and CDR2 is SVGAGI. The CDR3 sequence is 15 residues long. V lost 0 bases and J 12 bases, leaving 18 bases between the germline ends. CDR3 DNA sequence: TGTGCCAGCAGTTACTCCGGGGCCCTGTCGGTTGGGCAGTTCTTC. Its protein product is CASSYSGALSVGQFF.

DNA of the CDR3: TGTGCCAGCATCCCGAAGGCTGGGAACACTGAAGCTTTCTTT. Protein sequence: CASIPKAGNTEAFF. J is TRBJ1-1 and V is TRBV6-5; D is ambiguous. Germline V gene sequence: CDR1 MNHEY, CDR2 SVGAGI. There are 14 residues in the CDR3. Trimming left V 7 bases short and J 1 base short, with 13 bases between.

This chain joins TRBV27 and TRBJ1-5; TRBD1 might be the D (6 bases). V dropped 4 bases and J dropped 7 bases, with 14 bases sitting between them. CDR3 length: 14 residues. The germline V gene has CDR1 MNHEY and CDR2 SMNVEV (reference sequence). CDR3 coding DNA: TGTGCCAGCAGTTGGGGGGGGCCGGAGCAGCCCCAGCATTTT. Amino acid sequence: CASSWGGPEQPQHF.

The chain employs TRBV7-9 and TRBJ2-7, with TRBD2 matching over 13 bases. From germline, CDR1 is SEHNR and CDR2 FQNEAQ (reference sequence). With 2 bases clipped from V and 3 bases from J, the junction kept 1 base outside the gene matches. The CDR3 runs to 15 residues. The CDR3 here is CASSLRTSGSYEQYF. The CDR3 DNA sequence: TGTGCCAGCAGCTTACGGACTAGCGGGAGCTACGAGCAGTACTTC.

The chain has TRBV27 and TRBJ1-2, with a tentative D call TRBD1 (5 bases). The CDR3 is 13 residues long. The V and J ends lost 6 bases and 5 bases respectively, with 13 bases between them. The germline gives CDR1 MNHEY, CDR2 SMNVEV (reference sequence). The CDR3 loop reads CASSPPGGYGYTF. The CDR3 region has the DNA TGTGCCAGCAGCCCTCCCGGGGGGTATGGCTACACCTTC.

The V gene is TRBV7-9, the J gene TRBJ2-7; TRBD2 is a possible D gene (6 bases). Between the trimmed V and J ends, which lost 8 bases and 6 bases, there was a span of 17 bases. CDR1 is SEHNR and CDR2 is FQNEAQ in the germline V gene (reference sequence). This CDR3 region has 13 residues. The DNA of the CDR3 is TGTGCCAGCTCAGGAAAGCGGGCCTTCGAGCAGTACTTC. Translated: CASSGKRAFEQYF.

The chain couples TRBV19 to TRBJ1-4; D remains unclear. This CDR3 has 14 amino acids. Trimming removed 9 bases from V and 0 bases from J, with 11 bases in between. CDR1 and CDR2 (germline): LNHDA, SQIVND (reference sequence). The CDR3 loop reads CASKRAATNEKLFF. The CDR3, as DNA: TGTGCCAGCAAAAGAGCTGCAACTAATGAAAAACTGTTTTTT.

The count of this clone is one. J is TRBJ2-7 and V is TRBV6-2 or TRBV6-3, with D unclear. There are 12 residues in the CDR3. The germline V and J ends were trimmed by 5 bases and 5 bases, with 10 bases remaining between them. Per the germline V gene, CDR1 is MNHEY and CDR2 is SVGEGT. The CDR3 reads CASSVLVNEQYF. The CDR3 bases are TGTGCCAGCAGTGTACTTGTCAACGAGCAGTACTTC.

The rearrangement joins TRBV5-5 to TRBJ1-2; 8 nucleotides agree with TRBD1. V was pared by 3 bases and J by 4 bases, with 14 bases of the junction left unmatched. CDR3 length: 17 amino acids. Germline V gives CDR1 SGHKS, CDR2 YYEKEE (reference sequence). CDR3: CASSSLTGTGDPYGYTF. CDR3 coding DNA: TGTGCCAGCAGCTCTCTCACCGGGACAGGAGATCCCTATGGCTACACCTTC.

The V gene is TRBV7-2, the J gene TRBJ1-5; D may be TRBD1 (5 bases). The germline V gene encodes CDR1 SGHTA and CDR2 FQGNSA. The ends were cut back, 1 base at V and 4 bases at J, with 8 bases in the middle. The CDR3 is made up of 14 amino acids. CDR3 bases: TGTGCCAGCAGCTTAGGGCAGGGAAATCAGCCCCAGCATTTT. Translating it yields CASSLGQGNQPQHF. Combining the CDR3 with reference TRBV7-2 and TRBJ1-5 gives the whole variable domain GAGVSQSPSNKVTEKGKDVELRCDPISGHTALYWYRQSLGQGLEFLIYFQGNSAPDKSGLPSDRFSAERTGGSVSTLTIQRTQQEDSAVYLCASSLGQGNQPQHFGDGTRLSIL.